Below, 14 T cell receptor beta chains from the same sample are listed, as sequenced in a study of low-dose radiotherapy and immunotherapy resistance in tumors. Time point defined: before trial treatment. Covering alpha and beta chains, TRAV- and TRBV-specific primers were used for the first-strand cDNA. TCR amplification involved 15 to 20 PCR cycles with a constant-region primer and V-primer adapter. TCRdb reprocessed the reads via MiXCR and lists one record per CDR3 protein. This repertoire shows 80,000 to 95,000 distinct CDR3 sequences, 9.4% found once; its top ten account for 0.95% to 1.3%. Sequenced material: PBMCs, taken before treatment. The source of these receptors is a male donor with prostate cancer.

This clonotype has ten or more counts. The rearrangement uses TRBV20-1 and TRBJ2-1; 8 bases are a match to TRBD1. Germline values: CDR1 DFQATT, CDR2 SNEGSKA (reference sequence). CDR3 length: 16 amino acids. V lost 1 base to trimming and J lost 3 bases; unmatched junction nucleotides: 8. CDR3 in amino acids: CSARGGAGGGYNEQFF. Here the CDR3 DNA reads TGCAGTGCTAGAGGAGGGGCAGGGGGCGGCTACAATGAGCAGTTCTTC.

This clonotype has only one observation. This sequence is one base from a far larger clone and is likely a read error. The V gene is TRBV6-5, the J gene TRBJ1-5; D perhaps matches TRBD1 (5 bases). The tail of the sequence fits TRBJ2-3 better, so the J call may be wrong. This CDR3 comprises 12 residues. Per germline, CDR1 MNHEY and CDR2 SVGAGI. The CDR3 nucleotides are TGTGCCAGCGCGACAGAATATCAGCCCCAGTATTTT. Its protein product is CASATEYQPQYF.

This clonotype was recorded many times. The chain employs TRBV10-3 and TRBJ1-1; 7 bases line up with TRBD1. Trimming took 7 bases from V and 3 from J; bases not matched to a gene: 5. Germline values: CDR1 ENHRY, CDR2 SYGVKD. The CDR3 has 13 residues. For the CDR3, the DNA is TGTGCCATCAAAACCACAGGGGACACTGAAGCTTTCTTT. Translating gives CAIKTTGDTEAFF.

Worth noting for this clonotype: A read error is the likely source, as a far larger clone sits one nucleotide away. This chain uses TRBV28 with TRBJ2-7; D is perhaps TRBD1 (5 bases). V was shortened by 6 bases and J by 2 bases, with 14 bases between the two germline ends. The length of the CDR3 is 14 residues. Germline assignment: CDR1 MDHEN and CDR2 SYDVKM. The CDR3 sequence: CASSESAGPYEQYF. The CDR3 DNA reads TGTGCCAGCAGCGAATCGGCAGGGCCCTACGAGCAGTACTTC.

This clonotype has ten or more counts. The V gene is TRBV28, the J gene TRBJ2-7, with 8 bases aligning to TRBD1. With 9 bases clipped from V and 3 bases from J, the junction kept 7 bases outside the gene matches. The CDR3 loop spans 13 amino acids. Germline loops: CDR1 MDHEN, CDR2 SYDVKM. This CDR3 is CASGDRYFYEQYF. The CDR3 nucleotides read TGTGCCAGTGGGGACAGGTACTTCTACGAGCAGTACTTC.

Ten or more counts support this clonotype. The J gene is TRBJ2-5, the V gene TRBV7-9; D is perhaps TRBD1 (5 bases). The CDR3 totals 14 residues. V gave up 0 bases and J gave up 1 base, with 6 bases separating them. Germline CDR1 SEHNR, CDR2 FQNEAQ (reference sequence). The CDR3 DNA reads as TGTGCCAGCAGCTTAGCAGGGGCCCAAGAGACCCAGTACTTC. It encodes CASSLAGAQETQYF.

This clonotype was observed at least ten times. V gene TRBV14 combines with J gene TRBJ2-2; no clear D. The CDR3 covers 13 residues. Germline values: CDR1 SGHDN, CDR2 FVKESK. Trimming left V 4 bases short and J 6 bases short, with 9 bases between. In DNA form, the CDR3 reads TGTGCCAGCAGCCCCTCCTTGTCCGGGGAGCTGTTTTTT. This encodes CASSPSLSGELFF.

This clonotype was counted many times. V gene TRBV4-3 combines with J gene TRBJ2-7; D remains unclear. Germline V gene data show CDR1 as LGHNA and CDR2 as YSLEER. V was shortened by 4 bases and J by 0 bases, with 10 bases between the two germline ends. The CDR3 spans 14 residues. The CDR3 nucleotides read TGCGCCAGCAGCCGAGACTGGAGCTCCTACGAGCAGTACTTC. Amino acid sequence: CASSRDWSSYEQYF.

This clonotype was seen a handful of times. The V and J genes are TRBV20-1 and TRBJ1-6, with 7 positions matching TRBD1. After removal of 0 bases from V and 7 bases from J, the junction contained 6 bases not matched to a gene. The length of the CDR3 is 15 residues. Germline CDR1 DFQATT, CDR2 SNEGSKA (reference sequence). This CDR3 is CSAREQGPQNSPLHF. The CDR3 DNA is TGCAGTGCTAGAGAACAGGGGCCCCAGAATTCACCCCTCCACTTT.

This clonotype was observed many times. The chain is built from TRBV7-9 and TRBJ2-3, with D tentatively TRBD1 or TRBD2 (6 bases each). Germline V lookup: CDR1 SEHNR, CDR2 FQNEAQ (reference sequence). The V end lost 5 bases, the J end lost 6 bases, and 24 bases lay between the germline ends. The CDR3 has 17 amino acids. The CDR3 DNA sequence: TGTGCCAGCAGCCCGAGCCCTCAGGGGACGGGAGTGGATACGCAGTATTTT. It encodes CASSPSPQGTGVDTQYF.

V is TRBV20-1 and J is TRBJ2-5; TRBD1 or TRBD2 may be the D gene (5 bases each). CDR1 and CDR2 (germline): DFQATT, SNEGSKA (reference sequence). The CDR3 is 15 amino acids. Trimming stripped 3 bases from V and 1 base from J, with 15 bases between. The CDR3 region has the DNA TGCAGTGCTAGTGACCCACTGGGGGTCCAAGAGACCCAGTACTTC. Translating it yields CSASDPLGVQETQYF.

This clonotype came up many times. The rearrangement links TRBV6-8 to TRBJ2-3, with D tentatively TRBD1 (6 bases). Germline CDR1 reads MNHGY; CDR2 reads SAAAGT. With 8 bases removed from V and 6 bases from J, the gap between germline ends came to 9 bases. The CDR3 runs 11 residues. In nucleotides, the CDR3 is TGTGCCAGCCGCAGGGGCGATACGCAGTATTTT. Translation gives CASRRGDTQYF.

On this clonotype: A much larger clonotype is one base distant, so this may be a read error. This sequence joins TRBV7-3 and TRBJ2-1, with D maybe TRBD1 (5 bases). This CDR3 comprises 15 residues. Per germline, CDR1 SGHTA and CDR2 FQGTGA. Trimming removed 5 bases at V and 9 bases at J, with 20 bases between. Written as DNA, the CDR3 is TGTGCCAGCAGCCCGACCCCTTTACAGGAAAGTGAGCAGTTCTTC. It specifies CASSPTPLQESEQFF.

This clonotype was recorded many times. The chain is built from TRBV11-2 and TRBJ2-2; D might be TRBD2 (5 bases). Per the germline V gene, CDR1 is SGHAT and CDR2 is FQNNGV. CDR3 length: 13 amino acids. The V gene lost 0 bases and the J gene lost 8 bases, with 7 bases spanning the gap. CDR3 DNA sequence: TGTGCCAGCAGCTTAGATTGGACTGGGGAGCTGTTTTTT. Its protein is CASSLDWTGELFF.